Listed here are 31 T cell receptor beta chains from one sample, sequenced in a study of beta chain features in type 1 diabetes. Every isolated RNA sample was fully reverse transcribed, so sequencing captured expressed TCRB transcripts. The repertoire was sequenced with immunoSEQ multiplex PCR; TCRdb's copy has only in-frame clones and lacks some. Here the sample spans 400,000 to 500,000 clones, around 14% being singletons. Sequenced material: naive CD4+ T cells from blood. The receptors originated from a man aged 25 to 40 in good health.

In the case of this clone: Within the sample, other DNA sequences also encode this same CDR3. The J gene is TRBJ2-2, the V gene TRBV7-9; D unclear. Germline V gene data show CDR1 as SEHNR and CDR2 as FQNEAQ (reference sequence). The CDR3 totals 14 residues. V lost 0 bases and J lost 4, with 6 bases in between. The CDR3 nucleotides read TGTGCCAGCAGCTTAGCGGGGTCCACCGGGGAGCTGTTTTTT. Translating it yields CASSLAGSTGELFF.

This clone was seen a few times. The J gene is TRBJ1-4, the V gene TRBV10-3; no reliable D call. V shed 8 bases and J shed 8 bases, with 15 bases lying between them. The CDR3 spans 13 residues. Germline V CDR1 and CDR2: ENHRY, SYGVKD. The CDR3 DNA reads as TGTGCCATCGGGTCATACTCGGACGAAAAACTGTTTTTT. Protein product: CAIGSYSDEKLFF.

CDR3: CASSLYRTGFVDTQYF. The DNA for the CDR3 is TGTGCCAGCAGCCTGTATCGGACAGGCTTTGTAGATACGCAGTATTTT. The chain has TRBV7-2 and TRBJ2-3; 7 nucleotides agree with TRBD1. The CDR3 consists of 16 residues. Trimming at V came to 5 bases and at J to 5 bases, leaving 13 bases not matched to a gene. In germline, CDR1 is SGHTA, CDR2 FQGNSA.

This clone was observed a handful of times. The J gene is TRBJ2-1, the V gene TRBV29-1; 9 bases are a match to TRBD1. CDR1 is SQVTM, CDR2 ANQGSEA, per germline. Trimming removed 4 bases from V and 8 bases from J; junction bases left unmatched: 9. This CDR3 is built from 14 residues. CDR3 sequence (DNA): TGCAGCGTTGGTCGACAGGGGGTAACGGATGAGCAGTTCTTC. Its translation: CSVGRQGVTDEQFF.

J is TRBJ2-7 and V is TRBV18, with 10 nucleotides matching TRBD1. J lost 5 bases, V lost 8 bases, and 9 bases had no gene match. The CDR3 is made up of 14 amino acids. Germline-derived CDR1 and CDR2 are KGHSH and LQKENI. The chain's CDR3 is CASEVGQGVNEQYV. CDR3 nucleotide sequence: TGTGCCAGCGAAGTAGGACAGGGGGTCAACGAGCAGTACGTC.

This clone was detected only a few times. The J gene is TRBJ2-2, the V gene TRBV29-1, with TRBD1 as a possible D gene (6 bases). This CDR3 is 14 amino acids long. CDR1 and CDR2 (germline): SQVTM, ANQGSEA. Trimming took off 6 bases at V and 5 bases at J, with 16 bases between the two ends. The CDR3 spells CSVTDRGQTGELFF. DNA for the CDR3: TGCAGCGTCACGGACAGAGGGCAGACCGGGGAGCTGTTTTTT.

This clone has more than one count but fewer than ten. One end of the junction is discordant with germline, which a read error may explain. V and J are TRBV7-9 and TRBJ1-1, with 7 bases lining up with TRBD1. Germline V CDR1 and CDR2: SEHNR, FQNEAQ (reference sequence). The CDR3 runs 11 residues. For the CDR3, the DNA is TGTGCCAGCAGCCTAGCGGACAGGCCTTTCTTT. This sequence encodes CASSLADRPFF.

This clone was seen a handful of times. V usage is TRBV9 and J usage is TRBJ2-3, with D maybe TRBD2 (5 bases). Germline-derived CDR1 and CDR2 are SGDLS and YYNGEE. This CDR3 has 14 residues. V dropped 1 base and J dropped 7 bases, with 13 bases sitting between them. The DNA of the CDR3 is TGTGCCAGCAGCGTAAGTCTAGCCGCTCATACGCAGTATTTT. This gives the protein CASSVSLAAHTQYF.

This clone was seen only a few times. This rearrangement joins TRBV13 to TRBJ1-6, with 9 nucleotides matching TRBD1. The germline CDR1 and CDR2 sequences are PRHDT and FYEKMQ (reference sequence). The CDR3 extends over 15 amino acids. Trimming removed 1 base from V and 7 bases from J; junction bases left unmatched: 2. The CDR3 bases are TGTGCCAGCAGCTTAGTGGGACAGGGAAATTCACCCCTCCACTTT. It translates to CASSLVGQGNSPLHF.

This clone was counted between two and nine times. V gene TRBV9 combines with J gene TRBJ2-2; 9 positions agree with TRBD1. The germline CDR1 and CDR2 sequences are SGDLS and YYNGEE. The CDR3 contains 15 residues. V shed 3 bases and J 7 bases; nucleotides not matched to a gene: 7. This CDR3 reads CASSASQGAVGELFF. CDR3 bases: TGTGCCAGCAGCGCCTCACAGGGGGCCGTCGGGGAGCTGTTTTTT.

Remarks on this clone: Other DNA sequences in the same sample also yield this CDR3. DNA for the CDR3: TGCGCCAGCAGCGGACGGACAGGGAAAGAGACCCAGTACTTC. Protein sequence: CASSGRTGKETQYF. The chain joins TRBV5-1 to TRBJ2-5; TRBD1 matches at 8 bases. CDR3 size: 14 residues. V shed 4 bases, J shed 3 bases, and the junction held 5 bases outside the gene matches. Per the germline V gene, CDR1 is SGHRS and CDR2 is YFSETQ.

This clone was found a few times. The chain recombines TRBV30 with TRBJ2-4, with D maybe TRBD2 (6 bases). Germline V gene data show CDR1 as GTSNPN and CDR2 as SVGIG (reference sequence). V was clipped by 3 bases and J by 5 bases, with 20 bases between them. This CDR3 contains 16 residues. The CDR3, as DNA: TGTGCCTGGAGCGTTCCCTTACTAGCTGGTGAAAACATTCAGTACTTC. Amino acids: CAWSVPLLAGENIQYF. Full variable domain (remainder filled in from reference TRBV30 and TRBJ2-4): SQTIHQWPATLVQPVGSPLSLECTVEGTSNPNLYWYRQAAGRGLQLLFYSVGIGQISSEVPQNLSASRPQDRQFILSSKKLLLSDSGFYLCAWSVPLLAGENIQYFGAGTRLSVL.

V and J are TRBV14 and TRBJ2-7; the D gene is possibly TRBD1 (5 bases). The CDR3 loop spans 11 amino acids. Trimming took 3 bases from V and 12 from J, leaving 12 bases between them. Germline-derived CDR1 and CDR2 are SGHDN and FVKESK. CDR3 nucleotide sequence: TGTGCCAGCAGCCATACAGGACGACTGTACTTC. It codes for CASSHTGRLYF.

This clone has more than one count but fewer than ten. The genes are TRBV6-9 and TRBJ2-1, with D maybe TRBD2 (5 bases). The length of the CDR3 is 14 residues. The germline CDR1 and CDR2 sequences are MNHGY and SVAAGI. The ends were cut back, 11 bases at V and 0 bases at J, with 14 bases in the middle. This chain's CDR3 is CAGSLYSSYNEQFF. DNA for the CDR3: TGTGCCGGGAGTCTTTATAGCTCCTACAATGAGCAGTTCTTC.

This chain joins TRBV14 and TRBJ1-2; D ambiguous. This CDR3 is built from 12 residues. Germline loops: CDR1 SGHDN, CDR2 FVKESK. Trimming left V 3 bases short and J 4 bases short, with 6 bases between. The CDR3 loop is CASSHGPYGYTF. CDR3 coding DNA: TGTGCCAGCAGCCACGGACCCTATGGCTACACCTTC.

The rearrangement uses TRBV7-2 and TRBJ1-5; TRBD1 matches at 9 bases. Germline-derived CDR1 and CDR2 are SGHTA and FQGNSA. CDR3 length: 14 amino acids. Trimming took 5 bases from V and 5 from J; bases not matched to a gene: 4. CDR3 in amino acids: CASSGRTGDQPQHF. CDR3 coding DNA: TGTGCCAGCAGCGGGCGGACAGGGGATCAGCCCCAGCATTTT.

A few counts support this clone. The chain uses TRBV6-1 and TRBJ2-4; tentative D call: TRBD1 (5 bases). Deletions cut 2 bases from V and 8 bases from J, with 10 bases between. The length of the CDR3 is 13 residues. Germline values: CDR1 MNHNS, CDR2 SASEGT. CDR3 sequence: CASSEPGRDIQYF. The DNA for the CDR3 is TGTGCCAGCAGTGAACCAGGGCGCGACATTCAGTACTTC.

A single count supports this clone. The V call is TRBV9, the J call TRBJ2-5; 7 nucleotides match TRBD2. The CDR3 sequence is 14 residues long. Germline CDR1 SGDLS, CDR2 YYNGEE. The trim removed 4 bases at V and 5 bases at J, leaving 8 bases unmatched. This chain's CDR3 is CASSSSGIVETQYF. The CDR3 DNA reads TGTGCCAGCAGCTCAAGCGGGATCGTGGAGACCCAGTACTTC.

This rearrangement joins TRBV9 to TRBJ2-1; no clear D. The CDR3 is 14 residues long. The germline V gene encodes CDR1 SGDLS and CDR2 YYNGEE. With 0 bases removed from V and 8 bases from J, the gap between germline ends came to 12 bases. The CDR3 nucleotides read TGTGCCAGCAGCGTAGAAGTCTTTGGACATGAGCAGTTCTTC. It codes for CASSVEVFGHEQFF.

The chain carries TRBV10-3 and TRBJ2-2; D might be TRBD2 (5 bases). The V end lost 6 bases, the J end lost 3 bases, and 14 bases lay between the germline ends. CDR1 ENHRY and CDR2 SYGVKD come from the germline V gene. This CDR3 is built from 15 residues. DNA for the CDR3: TGTGCCATCAGACTCCTAGCTGGCGACACCGGGGAGCTGTTTTTT. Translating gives CAIRLLAGDTGELFF.

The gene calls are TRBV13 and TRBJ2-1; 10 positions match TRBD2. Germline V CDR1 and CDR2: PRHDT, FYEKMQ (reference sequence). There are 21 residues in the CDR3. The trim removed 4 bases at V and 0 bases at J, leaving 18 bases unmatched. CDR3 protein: CASSSLIAGGPILSSYNEQFF. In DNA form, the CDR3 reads TGTGCCAGCAGCTCACTCATAGCGGGAGGACCCATTTTGAGCTCCTACAATGAGCAGTTCTTC.

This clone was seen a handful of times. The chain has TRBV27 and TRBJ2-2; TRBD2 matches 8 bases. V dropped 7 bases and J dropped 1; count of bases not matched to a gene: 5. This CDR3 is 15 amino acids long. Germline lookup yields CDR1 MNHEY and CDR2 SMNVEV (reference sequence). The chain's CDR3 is CASKGLVRNTGELFF. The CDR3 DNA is TGTGCCAGCAAGGGACTAGTAAGGAACACCGGGGAGCTGTTTTTT.

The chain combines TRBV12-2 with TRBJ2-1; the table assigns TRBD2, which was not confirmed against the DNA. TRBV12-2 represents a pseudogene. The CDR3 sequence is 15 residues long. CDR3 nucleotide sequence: TGTGCAAGTCGCTACTACGAGCGGGAGGGCTATGAGCAGTTCTTC. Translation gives CASRYYEREGYEQFF.

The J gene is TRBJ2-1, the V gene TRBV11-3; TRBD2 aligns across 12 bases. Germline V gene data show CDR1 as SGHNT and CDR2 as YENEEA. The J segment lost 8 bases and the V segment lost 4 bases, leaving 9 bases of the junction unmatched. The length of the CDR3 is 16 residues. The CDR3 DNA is TGTGCCAGCAGCTCCGGACCCGGGACTAGCGGGTATGAGCAGTTCTTC. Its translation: CASSSGPGTSGYEQFF.

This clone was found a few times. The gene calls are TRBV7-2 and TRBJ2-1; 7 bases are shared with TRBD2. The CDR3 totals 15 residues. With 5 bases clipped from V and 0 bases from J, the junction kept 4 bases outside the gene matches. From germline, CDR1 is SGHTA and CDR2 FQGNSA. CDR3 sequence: CASSASGNSYNEQFF. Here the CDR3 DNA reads TGTGCCAGCAGCGCTAGCGGCAACTCCTACAATGAGCAGTTCTTC.

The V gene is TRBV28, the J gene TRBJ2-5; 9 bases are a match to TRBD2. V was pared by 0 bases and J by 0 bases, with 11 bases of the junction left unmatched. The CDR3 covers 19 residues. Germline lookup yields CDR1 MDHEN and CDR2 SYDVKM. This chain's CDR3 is CASSLWGRLAESNQETQYF. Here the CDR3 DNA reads TGTGCCAGCAGTTTATGGGGGAGACTAGCGGAGTCCAACCAAGAGACCCAGTACTTC.

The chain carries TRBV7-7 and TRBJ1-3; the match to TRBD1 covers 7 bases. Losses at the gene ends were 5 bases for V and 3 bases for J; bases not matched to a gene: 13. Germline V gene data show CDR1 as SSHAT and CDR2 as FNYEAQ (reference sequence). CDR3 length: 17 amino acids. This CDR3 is CASSVRSGTALGNTIYF. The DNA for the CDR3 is TGTGCCAGCAGCGTCAGATCGGGGACAGCCCTTGGAAACACCATATATTTT. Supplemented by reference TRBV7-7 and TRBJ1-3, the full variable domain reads GAGVSQSPRYKVTKRGQDVTLRCDPISSHATLYWYQQALGQGPEFLTYFNYEAQPDKSGLPSDRFSAERPEGSISTLTIQRTEQRDSAMYRCASSVRSGTALGNTIYFGEGSWLTVV.

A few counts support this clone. The CDR3 DNA reads as TGTGCCAGCAGTGAGTTCAATGAGCAGTTCTTC. Its protein is CASSEFNEQFF. The chain couples TRBV6-1 to TRBJ2-1; D remains ambiguous. V lost 3 bases and J 6 bases, leaving 3 bases between the germline ends. Germline CDR1 reads MNHNS; CDR2 reads SASEGT. This CDR3 spans 11 amino acids.

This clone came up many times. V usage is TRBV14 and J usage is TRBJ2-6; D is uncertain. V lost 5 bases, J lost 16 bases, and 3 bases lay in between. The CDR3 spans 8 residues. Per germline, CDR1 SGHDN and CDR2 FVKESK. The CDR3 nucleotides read TGTGCCAGCAGCAATCTGACTTTC. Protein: CASSNLTF. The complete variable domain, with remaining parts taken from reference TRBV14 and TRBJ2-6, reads EAGVTQFPSHSVIEKGQTVTLRCDPISGHDNLYWYRRVMGKEIKFLLHFVKESKQDESGMPNNRFLAERTGGTYSTLKVQPAELEDSGVYFCASSNLTFGAGSRLTVL.

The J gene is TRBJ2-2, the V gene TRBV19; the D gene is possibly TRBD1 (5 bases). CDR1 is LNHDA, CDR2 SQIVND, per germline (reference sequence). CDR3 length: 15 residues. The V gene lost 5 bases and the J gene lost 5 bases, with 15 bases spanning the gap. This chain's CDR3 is CASSPMTAPTGELFF. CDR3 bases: TGTGCCAGTAGTCCTATGACAGCTCCTACCGGGGAGCTGTTTTTT.

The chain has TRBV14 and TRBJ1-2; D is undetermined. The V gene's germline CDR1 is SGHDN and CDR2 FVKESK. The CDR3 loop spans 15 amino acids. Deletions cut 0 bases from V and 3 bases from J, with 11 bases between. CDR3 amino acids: CASSQDESIDYGYTF. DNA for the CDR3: TGTGCCAGCAGCCAAGATGAGTCAATCGACTATGGCTACACCTTC.